The T cell receptor (beta chain) described here comes from a study of blood T cell repertoires in COVID-19. About the study: The United States, Italy and Spain supplied acute and convalescent COVID-19 samples. The analysed material was cDNA or gDNA that came from T cells, B-cell-depleted T cells, or PBMCs.

TCRdb's table, derived via immunoSEQ multiplex PCR, lists solely in-frame clones and lacks some. Of 300,000 to 450,000 clones in the sample, 85% to 90% were seen once. Cohorts were assigned according to the clinical history that participants reported. CDR3 length: 17 residues. V was pared by 4 bases and J by 1 base, with 18 bases between. The V gene's germline CDR1 is SGHNT and CDR2 YYREEE (reference sequence). The receptor comes from a man between 18 and 29 years old who had recovered from COVID-19. The chain carries TRBV5-4 and TRBJ2-1; maybe TRBD2 (6 bases). Sequencing was done on a sample of PBMCs or T cells enriched from blood (not recorded which). Here the CDR3 reads CASSDARREGSYNEQFF. CDR3 coding DNA: TGTGCCAGCAGCGACGCAAGGCGGGAAGGATCCTACAATGAGCAGTTCTTC.